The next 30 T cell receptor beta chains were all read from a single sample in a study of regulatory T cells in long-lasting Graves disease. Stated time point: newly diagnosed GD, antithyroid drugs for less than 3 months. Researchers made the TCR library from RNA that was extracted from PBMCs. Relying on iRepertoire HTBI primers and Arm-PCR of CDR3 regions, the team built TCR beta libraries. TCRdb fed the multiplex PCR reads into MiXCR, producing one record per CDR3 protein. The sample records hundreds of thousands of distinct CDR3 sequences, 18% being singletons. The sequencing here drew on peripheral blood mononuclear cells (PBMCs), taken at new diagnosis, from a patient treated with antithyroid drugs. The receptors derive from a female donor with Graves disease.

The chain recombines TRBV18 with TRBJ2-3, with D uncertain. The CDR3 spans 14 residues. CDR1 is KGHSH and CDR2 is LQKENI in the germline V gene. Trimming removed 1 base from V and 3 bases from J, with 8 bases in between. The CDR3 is CASSPLAATDTQYF. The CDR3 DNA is TGTGCCAGCTCACCACTGGCAGCAACAGATACGCAGTATTTT.

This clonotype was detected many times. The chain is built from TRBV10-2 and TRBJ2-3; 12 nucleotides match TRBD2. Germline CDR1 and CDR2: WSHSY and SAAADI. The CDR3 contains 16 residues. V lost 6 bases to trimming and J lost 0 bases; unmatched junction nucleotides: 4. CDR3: CASRLAGGSSTDTQYF. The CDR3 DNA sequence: TGCGCCAGCAGACTAGCGGGAGGCTCTAGCACAGATACGCAGTATTTT.

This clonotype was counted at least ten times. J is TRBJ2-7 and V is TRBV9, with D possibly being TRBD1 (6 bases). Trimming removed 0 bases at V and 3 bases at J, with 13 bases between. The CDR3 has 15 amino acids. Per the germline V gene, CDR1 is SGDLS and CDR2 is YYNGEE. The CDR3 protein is CASSVGGRQDYEQYF. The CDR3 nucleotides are TGTGCCAGCAGCGTAGGAGGAAGACAGGACTACGAGCAGTACTTC.

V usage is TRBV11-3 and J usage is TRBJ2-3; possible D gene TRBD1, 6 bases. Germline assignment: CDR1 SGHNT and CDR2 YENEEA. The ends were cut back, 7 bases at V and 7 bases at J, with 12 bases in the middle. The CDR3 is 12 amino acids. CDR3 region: CASTQTGHTQYF. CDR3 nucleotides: TGTGCCAGCACCCAGACAGGCCATACGCAGTATTTT.

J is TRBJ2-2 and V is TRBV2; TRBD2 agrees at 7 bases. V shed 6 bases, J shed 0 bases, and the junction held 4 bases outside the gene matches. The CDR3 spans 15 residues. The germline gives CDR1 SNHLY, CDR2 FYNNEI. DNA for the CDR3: TGTGCCAGCAGGGGGACTATCGCGAACACCGGGGAGCTGTTTTTT. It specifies CASRGTIANTGELFF.

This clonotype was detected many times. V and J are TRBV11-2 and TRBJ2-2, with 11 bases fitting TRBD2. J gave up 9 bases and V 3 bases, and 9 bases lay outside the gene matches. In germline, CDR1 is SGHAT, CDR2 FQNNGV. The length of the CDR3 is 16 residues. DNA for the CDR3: TGTGCCAGCAGCTTTGTAGCTAGCGGGAGGCGGCGGGAGCTGTTTTTT. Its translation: CASSFVASGRRRELFF.

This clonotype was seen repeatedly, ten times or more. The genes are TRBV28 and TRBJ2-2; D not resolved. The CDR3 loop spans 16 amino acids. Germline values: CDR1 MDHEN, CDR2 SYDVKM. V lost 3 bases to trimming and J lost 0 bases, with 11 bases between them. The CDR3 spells CASSFQEASNTGELFF. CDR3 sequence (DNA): TGTGCCAGCAGTTTCCAGGAAGCCTCGAACACCGGGGAGCTGTTTTTT. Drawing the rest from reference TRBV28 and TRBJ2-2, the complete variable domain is DVKVTQSSRYLVKRTGEKVFLECVQDMDHENMFWYRQDPGLGLRLIYFSYDVKMKEKGDIPEGYSVSREKKERFSLILESASTNQTSMYLCASSFQEASNTGELFFGEGSRLTVL.

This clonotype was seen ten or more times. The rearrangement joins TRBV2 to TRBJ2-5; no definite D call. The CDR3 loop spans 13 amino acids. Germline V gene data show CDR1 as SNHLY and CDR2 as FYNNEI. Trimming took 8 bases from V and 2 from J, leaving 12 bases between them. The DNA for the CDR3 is TGTGCCAGCCTAAGTGGGCCACAAGAGACCCAGTACTTC. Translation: CASLSGPQETQYF.

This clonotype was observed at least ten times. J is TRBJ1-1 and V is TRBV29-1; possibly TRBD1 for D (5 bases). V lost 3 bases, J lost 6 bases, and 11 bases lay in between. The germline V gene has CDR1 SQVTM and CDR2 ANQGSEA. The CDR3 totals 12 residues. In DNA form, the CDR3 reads TGCAGCGTTGAGGCCCTGGGACCTGAAGCTTTCTTT. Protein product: CSVEALGPEAFF.

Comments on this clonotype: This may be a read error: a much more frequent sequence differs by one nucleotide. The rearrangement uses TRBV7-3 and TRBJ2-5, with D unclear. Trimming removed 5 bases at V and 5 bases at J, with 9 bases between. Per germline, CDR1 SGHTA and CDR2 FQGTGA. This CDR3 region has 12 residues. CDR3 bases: TGTGCCAGCAGCGTCCCCGGGGAGACCCAGTACTTC. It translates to CASSVPGETQYF.

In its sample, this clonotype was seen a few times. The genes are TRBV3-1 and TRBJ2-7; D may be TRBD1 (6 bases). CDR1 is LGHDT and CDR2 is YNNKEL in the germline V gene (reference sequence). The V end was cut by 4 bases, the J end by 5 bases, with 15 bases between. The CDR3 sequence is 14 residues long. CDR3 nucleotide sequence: TGTGCCAGCAGCCGGGACACGGACGGGAACGAGCAGTACTTC. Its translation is CASSRDTDGNEQYF.

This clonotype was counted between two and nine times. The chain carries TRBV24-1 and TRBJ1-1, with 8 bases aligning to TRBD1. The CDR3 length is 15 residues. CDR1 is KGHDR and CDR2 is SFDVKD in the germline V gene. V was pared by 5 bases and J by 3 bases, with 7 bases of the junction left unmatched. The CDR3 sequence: CATSVGTGIDTEAFF. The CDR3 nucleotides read TGTGCCACCAGTGTGGGGACAGGAATAGACACTGAAGCTTTCTTT.

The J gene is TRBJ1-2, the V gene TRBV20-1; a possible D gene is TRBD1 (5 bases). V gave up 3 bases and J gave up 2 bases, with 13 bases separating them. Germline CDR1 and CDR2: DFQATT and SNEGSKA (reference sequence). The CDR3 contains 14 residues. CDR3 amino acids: CSASSQGSNYGYTF. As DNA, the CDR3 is TGCAGTGCTAGCTCGCAGGGATCGAACTATGGCTACACCTTC.

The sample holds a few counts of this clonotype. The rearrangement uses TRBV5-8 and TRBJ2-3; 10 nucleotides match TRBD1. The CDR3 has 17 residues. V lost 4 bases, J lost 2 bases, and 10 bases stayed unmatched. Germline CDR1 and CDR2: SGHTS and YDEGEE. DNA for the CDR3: TGTGCCAGCAGCGGGGGACAGGGGCTCTGGATCACAGATACGCAGTATTTT. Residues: CASSGGQGLWITDTQYF.

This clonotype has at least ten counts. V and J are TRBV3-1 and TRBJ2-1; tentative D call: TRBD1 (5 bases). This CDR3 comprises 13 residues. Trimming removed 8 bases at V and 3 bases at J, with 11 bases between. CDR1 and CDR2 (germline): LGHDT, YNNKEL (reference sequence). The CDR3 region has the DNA TGTGCCAGCGGACACCCGAACTACAATGAGCAGTTCTTC. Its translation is CASGHPNYNEQFF.

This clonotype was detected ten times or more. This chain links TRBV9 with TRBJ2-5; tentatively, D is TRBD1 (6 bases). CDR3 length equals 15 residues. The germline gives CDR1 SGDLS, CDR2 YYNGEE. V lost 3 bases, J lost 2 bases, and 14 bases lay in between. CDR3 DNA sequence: TGTGCCAGCAGCGCGGAGGCAGGGGAACAAGAGACCCAGTACTTC. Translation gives CASSAEAGEQETQYF.

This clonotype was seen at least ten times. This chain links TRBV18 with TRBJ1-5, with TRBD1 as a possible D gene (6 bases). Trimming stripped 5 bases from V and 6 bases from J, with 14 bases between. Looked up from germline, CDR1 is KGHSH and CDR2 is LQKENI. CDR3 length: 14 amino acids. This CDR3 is CASSTWTAGQPQHF. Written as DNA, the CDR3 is TGTGCCAGCTCAACCTGGACAGCGGGTCAGCCCCAGCATTTT.

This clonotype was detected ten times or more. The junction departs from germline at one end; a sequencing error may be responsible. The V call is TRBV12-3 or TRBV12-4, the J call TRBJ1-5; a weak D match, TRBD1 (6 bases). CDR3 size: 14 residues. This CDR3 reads CASSLGGRDQPQHF. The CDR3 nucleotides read TGTGCCAGCAGCTTAGGGGGTAGAGATCAGCCCCAGCATTTT.

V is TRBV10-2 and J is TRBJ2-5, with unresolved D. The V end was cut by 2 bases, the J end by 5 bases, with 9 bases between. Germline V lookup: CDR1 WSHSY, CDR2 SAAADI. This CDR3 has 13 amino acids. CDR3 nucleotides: TGCGCCAGCAGTGAGGGAGATTGGGAGACCCAGTACTTC. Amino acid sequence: CASSEGDWETQYF.

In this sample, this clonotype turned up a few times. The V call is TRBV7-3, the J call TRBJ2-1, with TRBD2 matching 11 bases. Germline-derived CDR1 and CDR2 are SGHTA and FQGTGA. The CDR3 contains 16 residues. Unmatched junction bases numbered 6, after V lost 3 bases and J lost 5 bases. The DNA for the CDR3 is TGTGCCAGCAGCTTCTCCGGGACTAGCGGTGACAATGAGCAGTTCTTC. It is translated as CASSFSGTSGDNEQFF.

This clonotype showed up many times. The CDR3 sequence: CASGSTKNIQYF. The CDR3 coding sequence is TGTGCCAGCGGATCGACCAAAAACATTCAGTACTTC. V gene TRBV11-1 combines with J gene TRBJ2-4; D remains unclear. Looked up from germline, CDR1 is SGHAT and CDR2 is FQDESV (reference sequence). The CDR3 runs to 12 residues. V was clipped by 8 bases and J by 2 bases, with 7 bases between them.

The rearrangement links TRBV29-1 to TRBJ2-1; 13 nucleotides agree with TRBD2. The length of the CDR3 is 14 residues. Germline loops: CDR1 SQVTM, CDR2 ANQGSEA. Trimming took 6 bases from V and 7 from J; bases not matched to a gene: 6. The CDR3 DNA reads TGCAGCGTCGATGGACTAGCGGGGGTGAATGAGCAGTTCTTC. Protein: CSVDGLAGVNEQFF.

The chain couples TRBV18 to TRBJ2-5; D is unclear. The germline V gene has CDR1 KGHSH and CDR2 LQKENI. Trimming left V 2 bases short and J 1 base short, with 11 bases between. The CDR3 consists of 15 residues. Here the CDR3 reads CASSPAGVRQETQYF. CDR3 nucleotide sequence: TGTGCCAGCTCACCAGCTGGAGTACGCCAAGAGACCCAGTACTTC. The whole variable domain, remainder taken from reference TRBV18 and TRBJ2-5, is NAGVMQNPRHLVRRRGQEARLRCSPMKGHSHVYWYRQLPEEGLKFMVYLQKENIIDESGMPKERFSAEFPKEGPSILRIQQVVRGDSAAYFCASSPAGVRQETQYFGPGTRLLVL.

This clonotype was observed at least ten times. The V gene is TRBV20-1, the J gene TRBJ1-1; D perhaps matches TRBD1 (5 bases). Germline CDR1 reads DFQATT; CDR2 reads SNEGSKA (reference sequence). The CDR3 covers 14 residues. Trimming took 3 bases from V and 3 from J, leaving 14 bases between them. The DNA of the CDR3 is TGCAGTGCTAGTTCCCAGGGATCGGACACTGAAGCTTTCTTT. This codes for CSASSQGSDTEAFF.

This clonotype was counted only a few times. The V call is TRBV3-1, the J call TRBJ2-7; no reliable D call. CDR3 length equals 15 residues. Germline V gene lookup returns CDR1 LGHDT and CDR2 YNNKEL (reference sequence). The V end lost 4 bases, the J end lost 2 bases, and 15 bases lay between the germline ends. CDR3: CASSLVNARAYEQYF. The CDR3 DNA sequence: TGTGCCAGCAGCCTAGTAAACGCGAGAGCCTACGAGCAGTACTTC.

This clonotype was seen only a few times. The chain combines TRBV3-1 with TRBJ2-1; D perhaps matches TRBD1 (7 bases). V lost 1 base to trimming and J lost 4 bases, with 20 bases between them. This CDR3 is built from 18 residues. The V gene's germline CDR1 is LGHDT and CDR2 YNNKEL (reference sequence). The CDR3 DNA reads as TGTGCCAGCAGCCAAGGAGGGGACTGGGGACAGTTATACAATGAGCAGTTCTTC. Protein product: CASSQGGDWGQLYNEQFF.

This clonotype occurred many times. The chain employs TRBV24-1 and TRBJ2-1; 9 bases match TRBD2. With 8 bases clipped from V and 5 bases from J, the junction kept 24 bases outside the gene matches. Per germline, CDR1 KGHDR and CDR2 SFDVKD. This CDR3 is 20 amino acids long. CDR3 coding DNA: TGTGCCACCACCCGGGGGAGGGGGCCTACTGGACTAGCGACCGACAATGAGCAGTTCTTC. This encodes CATTRGRGPTGLATDNEQFF.

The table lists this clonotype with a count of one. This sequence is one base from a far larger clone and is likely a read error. CDR3 in DNA: TGTGCCACGAGGACTAGCGGGGGGGTCTCCTACAATGAGCAGTACTTC. It encodes CATRTSGGVSYNEQYF. The rearrangement uses TRBV12-3 or TRBV12-4 and TRBJ2-5, with 15 bases fitting TRBD2. The CDR3 is 16 residues long. J lost 11 bases, V lost 10 bases, and 17 bases had no gene match.

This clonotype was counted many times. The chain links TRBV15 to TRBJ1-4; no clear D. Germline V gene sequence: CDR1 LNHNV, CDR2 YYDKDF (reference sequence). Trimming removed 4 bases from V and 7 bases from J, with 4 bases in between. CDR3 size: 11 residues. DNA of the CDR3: TGTGCCACCAGCAAGAGTGAAAAACTGTTTTTT. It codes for CATSKSEKLFF.

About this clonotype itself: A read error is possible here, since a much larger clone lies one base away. The CDR3 sequence: CSAGFGTVTYEQYF. CDR3 bases: TGCAGCGCTGGTTTTGGGACTGTCACCTACGAGCAGTACTTC. The chain employs TRBV29-1 and TRBJ2-7, with D perhaps matching TRBD2 (6 bases). Trimming pared 7 bases from V and 2 bases from J, leaving 18 bases between. CDR1 is SQVTM, CDR2 ANQGSEA, per germline. This CDR3 is 14 amino acids long.